This T cell receptor (beta chain) was recovered during a study of blood T cell repertoires in COVID-19. Two negative PCRs, clearance, or symptom resolution characterized the recovered Cohort 3 donors. The data were produced by immunoSEQ multiplex PCR, yet TCRdb's version contains in-frame clones alone and is incomplete. Counted here are 150,000 to 200,000 clones, 80% to 90% occurring once; the ten biggest clones make up approximately 16%. Sequenced material: PBMCs or T cells enriched from blood (not recorded which). The clonotype comes from a man aged 45-60 years who had recovered from COVID-19.

For the CDR3, the DNA is TGCAGTGCTAGTCTTCCGTCGGCCCCAGGGCGCGGCACTGAAGCTTTCTTT. Its protein is CSASLPSAPGRGTEAFF. The rearrangement links TRBV20-1 to TRBJ1-1; weak D call: TRBD1 (5 bases). The CDR3 is 17 amino acids. With 3 bases removed from V and 4 bases from J, the gap between germline ends came to 24 bases. In germline, CDR1 is DFQATT, CDR2 SNEGSKA (reference sequence).